One sample yielded the 21 T cell receptor beta chains listed below, sequenced in a study of metastatic and nonmetastatic thyroid tumors. Each patient went into thyroid surgery without having received any treatment. TCRdb re-analyzed the PCR reads through MiXCR. Of about 27,000 clones in the sample, around 24% were seen once. Sequences were obtained from blood. All receptors come from a female donor with papillary thyroid cancer or a benign thyroid nodule (not recorded which). Some clones in this sample may be carry-over from other donors' samples.

The rearrangement uses TRBV20-1 and TRBJ2-7; 9 bases are a match to TRBD2. This CDR3 is built from 13 residues. CDR1 DFQATT and CDR2 SNEGSKA come from the germline V gene (reference sequence). Trimming removed 2 bases from V and 4 bases from J; junction bases left unmatched: 3. Here the CDR3 reads CSARPTSGYEQYF. CDR3 nucleotide sequence: TGCAGTGCTAGACCCACTAGCGGGTACGAGCAGTACTTC.

This clone was seen once. At one of its ends the junction is not consistent with the germline gene, which may arise from a read error. V usage is TRBV9 and J usage is TRBJ1-3, with D unresolved. The CDR3 is 13 residues long. CDR1 and CDR2 (germline): SGDLS, YYNGEE. DNA of the CDR3: TGTGCCAGCAGCGTAGACGGGGAGGTGGCATATAATTTT. Translated: CASSVDGEVAYNF.

This clone ranks as medium-sized. The CDR3 nucleotides read TGCGCCAGCAGCAAGATACCCCCAGGGGATTATGGCTACACCTTC. This translates into CASSKIPPGDYGYTF. This chain joins TRBV5-1 and TRBJ1-2; a weak D match, TRBD1 (6 bases). In germline, CDR1 is SGHRS, CDR2 YFSETQ. The V end lost 4 bases, the J end lost 5 bases, and 18 bases lay between the germline ends. The CDR3 extends over 15 amino acids.

This clone was seen at least ten times. The chain combines TRBV20-1 with TRBJ1-4; D perhaps matches TRBD1 (5 bases). Trimming pared 4 bases from V and 1 base from J, leaving 16 bases between. The CDR3 extends over 16 amino acids. Germline V gene lookup returns CDR1 DFQATT and CDR2 SNEGSKA (reference sequence). CDR3 region: CSATPPLRVTNEKLFF. The CDR3 region has the DNA TGCAGTGCTACTCCTCCCCTCAGGGTAACTAATGAAAAACTGTTTTTT.

This clone was found many times. V usage is TRBV5-5 and J usage is TRBJ2-7; D gene unclear. Germline CDR1 reads SGHKS; CDR2 reads YYEKEE (reference sequence). Trimming stripped 7 bases from V and 3 bases from J, with 14 bases between. The CDR3 length is 13 residues. The CDR3 spells CASQVGRHYEQYV. CDR3 nucleotide sequence: TGTGCCAGCCAGGTAGGTAGGCACTACGAGCAGTACGTC.

The chain carries TRBV5-1 and TRBJ1-1; D call uncertain. The CDR3 loop spans 16 amino acids. V was cut by 4 bases and J by 2 bases, with 18 bases left in between. Germline CDR1 SGHRS, CDR2 YFSETQ. The CDR3 is CASSPHLTGVNTEAFF. The CDR3 DNA sequence: TGCGCCAGCAGCCCGCACTTGACGGGTGTTAACACTGAAGCTTTCTTT.

The CDR3 reads CSAREQGARGYGYTF. Written as DNA, the CDR3 is TGCAGTGCTAGGGAACAGGGGGCGCGGGGCTATGGCTACACCTTC. The chain has TRBV20-1 and TRBJ1-2, with 9 bases matching TRBD1. The CDR3 runs to 15 residues. V lost 3 bases to trimming and J lost 4 bases; unmatched junction nucleotides: 9. CDR1 and CDR2 (germline): DFQATT, SNEGSKA (reference sequence).

Worth noting for this clone: Germline and junction disagree at one end, which may indicate a read error. The V gene is TRBV20-1, the J gene TRBJ1-1; TRBD1 agrees at 7 bases. Germline V gene sequence: CDR1 DFQATT, CDR2 SNEGSKA (reference sequence). This CDR3 comprises 15 residues. The CDR3 coding sequence is TGCAGTGCAAGAAGCCGACAGGGAATTAACACTGAAGCTTCCTTT. It specifies CSARSRQGINTEASF.

A few counts support this clone. This CDR3 reads CSSTLRDTTEKLFF. The CDR3 DNA reads as TGCAGCTCGACGCTACGGGACACTACGGAAAAACTGTTTTTT. V and J are TRBV29-1 and TRBJ1-4; TRBD1 is a possible D gene (6 bases). Germline-derived CDR1 and CDR2 are SQVTM and ANQGSEA. The length of the CDR3 is 14 residues. Trimming took off 8 bases at V and 8 bases at J, with 21 bases between the two ends.

This chain connects TRBV10-1 to TRBJ2-2; possibly TRBD2 for D (6 bases). Trimming removed 0 bases at V and 7 bases at J, with 9 bases between. Germline CDR1 is WNHNN and CDR2 is SYGVQD (reference sequence). The CDR3 is 14 amino acids. CDR3 in amino acids: CASSESGGNGELFF. CDR3 coding DNA: TGCGCCAGCAGTGAGTCGGGGGGTAACGGGGAGCTGTTTTTT.

This clone occurred a few times. The V gene is TRBV19, the J gene TRBJ2-1; D unclear. The V end was cut by 9 bases, the J end by 6 bases, with 21 bases between. Germline V gives CDR1 LNHDA, CDR2 SQIVND (reference sequence). The CDR3 has 15 residues. The CDR3 loop is CASNHGVHMGNEQFF. Written as DNA, the CDR3 is TGTGCCAGCAATCATGGGGTCCATATGGGCAATGAGCAGTTCTTC.

In its sample, this clone was seen a few times. In DNA, the CDR3 is TGTGCCAGCAGTGTCGGACAGGAGTCCGAAGAGCAGTACTTC. Translated: CASSVGQESEEQYF. This chain connects TRBV6-1 to TRBJ2-7, with 7 bases fitting TRBD1. CDR1 is MNHNS, CDR2 SASEGT, per germline. The length of the CDR3 is 14 residues. After removal of 4 bases from V and 7 bases from J, the junction contained 10 bases not matched to a gene.

Only a few counts were recorded for this clone. The chain joins TRBV28 to TRBJ2-5; D is possibly TRBD2 (5 bases). In germline, CDR1 is MDHEN, CDR2 SYDVKM. This CDR3 contains 15 residues. Trimming shortened V by 4 bases and J by 4 bases, and 16 bases separated the two germline ends. The CDR3 loop reads CASSSAGREGETQYF. The CDR3 DNA follows: TGTGCCAGCAGTTCGGCCGGACGGGAAGGAGAGACCCAGTACTTC.

This chain joins TRBV6-1 and TRBJ2-3, with 9 bases fitting TRBD1. The CDR3 totals 14 residues. Germline CDR1 MNHNS, CDR2 SASEGT. The CDR3 nucleotides read TGTGACGCGGCACCGACAGGGGGATCAGATACGCAGTATTTT. It specifies CDAAPTGGSDTQYF.

This clone is classed as medium-sized. No DNA is shown, since the ends of the CDR3 on it are uncertain; the CDR3 is the one TCRdb lists. The rearrangement links TRBV28 to TRBJ1-2; the tabulated D call, TRBD1, remains unverified against the DNA. Germline CDR1 is MDHEN and CDR2 is SYDVKM. The CDR3 contains 13 residues when both ends are counted. The CDR3 sequence is CASSLERDYGYTF.

This clone has a count of ten or more. The chain carries TRBV5-6 and TRBJ1-1, with a tentative D call TRBD1 (5 bases). Per germline, CDR1 SGHDT and CDR2 YYEEEE. The CDR3 consists of 12 residues. V was pared by 4 bases and J by 6 bases, with 10 bases between. DNA of the CDR3: TGTGCCAGCAGCACCGGACAATCTGAAGCTTTCTTT. Protein sequence: CASSTGQSEAFF.

The genes are TRBV10-3 and TRBJ1-3; no firm D call. CDR3 size: 15 residues. V was pared by 6 bases and J by 3 bases, with 15 bases between. Germline CDR1 reads ENHRY; CDR2 reads SYGVKD. CDR3 amino acids: CAIRVKSSFGNTIYF. Written as DNA, the CDR3 is TGTGCCATCAGGGTCAAGTCCTCTTTTGGAAACACCATATATTTT.

DNA of the CDR3: TGTGCCAGCAGACCTTGCTTGGACAGGGACAGAACACCTCCATTGGGCTACACCTTC. Its protein is CASRPCLDRDRTPPLGYTF. This rearrangement joins TRBV6-2 or TRBV6-3 to TRBJ1-2, with 8 positions matching TRBD1. Germline V gives CDR1 MNHEY, CDR2 SVGEGT. The V gene end was trimmed by 6 bases and the J gene end by 8 bases; junction bases not matched to a gene: 26. The CDR3 contains 19 residues.

This clone ranks as medium-sized (0.01 to 0.1%). CDR3 region: CASSSRGLSYGYTF. In nucleotides, the CDR3 is TGTGCCAGCAGTTCCAGGGGATTATCCTATGGCTACACCTTC. This sequence joins TRBV27 and TRBJ1-2, with D possibly being TRBD1 (6 bases). V was cut by 4 bases and J by 4 bases, with 13 bases left in between. The CDR3 loop spans 14 amino acids. The germline CDR1 and CDR2 sequences are MNHEY and SMNVEV (reference sequence).

In this sample, this clone turned up many times. The J gene is TRBJ2-1, the V gene TRBV29-1; 7 bases map to TRBD1. Germline V gene lookup returns CDR1 SQVTM and CDR2 ANQGSEA. The CDR3 has 12 residues. Losses at the gene ends were 4 bases for V and 10 bases for J; bases not matched to a gene: 7. CDR3 nucleotides: TGCAGCGTTGGACAGGGAGTAGGGGAGCAGTTCTTC. It codes for CSVGQGVGEQFF.

There are many counts of this clone. In DNA form, the CDR3 reads TGTGCCAGCAGCATACTAGCTTACAATGAGCAGTTCTTC. This translates into CASSILAYNEQFF. V is TRBV5-6 and J is TRBJ2-1, with TRBD2 as a possible D gene (6 bases). Germline loops: CDR1 SGHDT, CDR2 YYEEEE. CDR3 size: 13 residues. The V end lost 4 bases, the J end lost 4 bases, and 9 bases lay between the germline ends.